This TCR beta chain comes out of a study of identical twins. At least ten counts were recorded for this clonotype. Looked up from germline, CDR1 is SQVTM and CDR2 is ANQGSEA. This CDR3 comprises 15 residues. The V end lost 5 bases, the J end lost 4 bases, and 20 bases lay between the germline ends. TCRdb used MiXCR to reprocess the 5' RACE reads, holding one entry per CDR3 protein. Of roughly 1.6 million distinct CDR3 sequences listed, less than 40% are singletons. The clonotype was recovered from a newborn girl in good health. Sequencing input: cord blood. The chain carries TRBV29-1 and TRBJ1-2; D is perhaps TRBD1 (6 bases). The CDR3 nucleotides are TGCAGCGTTAACAAGATAGGGGTAGGGGGCTATGGCTACACCTTC. Translating gives CSVNKIGVGGYGYTF. The whole variable domain, filled in from reference TRBV29-1 and TRBJ1-2, reads SAVISQKPSRDICQRGTSLTIQCQVDSQVTMMFWYRQQPGQSLTLIATANQGSEATYESGFVIDKFPISRPNLTFSTLTVSNMSPEDSSIYLCSVNKIGVGGYGYTFGSGTRLTVV.